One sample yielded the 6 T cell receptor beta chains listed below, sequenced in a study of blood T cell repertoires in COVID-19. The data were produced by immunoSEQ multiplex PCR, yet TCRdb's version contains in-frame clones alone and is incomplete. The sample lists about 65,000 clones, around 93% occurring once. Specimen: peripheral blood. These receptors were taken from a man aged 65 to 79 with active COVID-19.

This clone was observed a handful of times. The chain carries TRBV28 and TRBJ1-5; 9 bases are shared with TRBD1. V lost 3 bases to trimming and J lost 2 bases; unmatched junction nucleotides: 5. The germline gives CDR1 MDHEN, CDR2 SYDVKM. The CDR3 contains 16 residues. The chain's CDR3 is CASSLGTGTGNQPQHF. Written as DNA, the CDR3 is TGTGCCAGCAGTTTGGGGACAGGGACGGGCAATCAGCCCCAGCATTTT.

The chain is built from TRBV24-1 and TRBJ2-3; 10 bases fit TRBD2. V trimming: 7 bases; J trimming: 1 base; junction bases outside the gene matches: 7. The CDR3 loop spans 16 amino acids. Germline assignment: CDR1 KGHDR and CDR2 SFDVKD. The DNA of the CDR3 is TGTGCCACCAGGCCGGGTCTAGCGGGGGGCACAGATACGCAGTATTTT. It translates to CATRPGLAGGTDTQYF.

The CDR3 reads CASSATGTSREQFF. CDR3 nucleotides: TGTGCCAGCAGCGCCACCGGGACTTCCCGCGAGCAGTTCTTC. This chain links TRBV6-4 with TRBJ2-1; maybe TRBD2 (6 bases). CDR3 length: 14 amino acids. Germline CDR1 reads MRHNA; CDR2 reads SNTAGT. Trimming pared 6 bases from V and 10 bases from J, leaving 19 bases between.

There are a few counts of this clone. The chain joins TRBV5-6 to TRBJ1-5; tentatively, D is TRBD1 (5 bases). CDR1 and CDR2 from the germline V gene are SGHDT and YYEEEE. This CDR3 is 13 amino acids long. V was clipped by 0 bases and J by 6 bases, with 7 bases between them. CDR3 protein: CASSLAGSQPQHF. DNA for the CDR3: TGTGCCAGCAGCTTGGCAGGGTCTCAGCCCCAGCATTTT.

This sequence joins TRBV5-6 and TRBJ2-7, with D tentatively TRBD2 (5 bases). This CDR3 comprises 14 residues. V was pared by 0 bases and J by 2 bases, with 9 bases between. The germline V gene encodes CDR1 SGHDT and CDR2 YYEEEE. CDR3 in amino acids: CASSLGSGTYEQYF. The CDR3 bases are TGTGCCAGCAGCTTGGGGTCCGGGACCTACGAGCAGTACTTC.

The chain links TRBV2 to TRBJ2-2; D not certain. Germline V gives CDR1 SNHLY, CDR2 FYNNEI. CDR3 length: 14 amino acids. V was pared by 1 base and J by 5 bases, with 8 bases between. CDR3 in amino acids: CASSEEFITGELFF. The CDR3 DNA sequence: TGTGCCAGCAGTGAAGAATTTATTACCGGGGAGCTGTTTTTT.